What follows are 32 T cell receptor beta chains derived from one specimen sequenced in a study of blood T cell repertoires in COVID-19. Profiling relied on immunoSEQ multiplex PCR, and the TCRdb table lists in-frame clones only, not all of them. Seen here are fewer than 250,000 clones, around 85% observed once, and the top ten hold around 1.1%. Material: peripheral blood. These receptor sequences come from a man aged 30-40 years with acute or convalescent COVID-19.

The chain couples TRBV7-8 to TRBJ2-5, with 7 bases identical to TRBD1. The CDR3 has 15 amino acids. Germline CDR1 is SGHVS and CDR2 is FQNEAQ. V gave up 6 bases and J gave up 1 base; unmatched junction bases: 8. The CDR3 spells CASSQPGTAQETQYF. CDR3 sequence (DNA): TGTGCCAGCAGTCAACCCGGGACAGCCCAAGAGACCCAGTACTTC. Full variable domain (outside the CDR3, taken from reference TRBV7-8 and TRBJ2-5): GAGVSQSPRYKVAKRGQDVALRCDPISGHVSLFWYQQALGQGPEFLTYFQNEAQLDKSGLPSDRFFAERPEGSVSTLKIQRTQQEDSAVYLCASSQPGTAQETQYFGPGTRLLVL.

The J gene is TRBJ1-2, the V gene TRBV29-1, with D hard to call. This CDR3 contains 11 residues. Trimming pared 3 bases from V and 4 bases from J, leaving 6 bases between. The germline V gene has CDR1 SQVTM and CDR2 ANQGSEA. CDR3 sequence reads: CSVEAVYGYTF. The DNA for the CDR3 is TGCAGCGTTGAGGCAGTCTATGGCTACACCTTC.

The J gene is TRBJ1-5, the V gene TRBV7-2; tentative D call: TRBD1 (6 bases). Germline CDR1 is SGHTA and CDR2 is FQGNSA. Deletions cut 1 base from V and 7 bases from J, with 11 bases between. The CDR3 runs to 14 residues. The CDR3 coding sequence is TGTGCCAGCAGCTTAGTCACCAGGGGCCAGCCCCAGCATTTT. It specifies CASSLVTRGQPQHF.

This chain joins TRBV11-1 and TRBJ1-2; no reliable D call. V lost 0 bases, J lost 4 bases, and 6 bases lay in between. CDR1 and CDR2 (germline): SGHAT, FQDESV (reference sequence). The CDR3 is 13 amino acids. This CDR3 is CASSLAPSYGYTF. In DNA, the CDR3 is TGTGCCAGCAGCTTAGCTCCTAGCTATGGCTACACCTTC.

V usage is TRBV7-3 and J usage is TRBJ2-3; D remains unclear. From germline, CDR1 is SGHTA and CDR2 FQGTGA. Trimming took 3 bases from V and 1 from J, leaving 8 bases between them. This CDR3 region has 14 residues. CDR3 nucleotides: TGTGCCAGCAGCTTCTCCCCAGGCACAGATACGCAGTATTTT. Translating gives CASSFSPGTDTQYF.

V and J are TRBV4-2 and TRBJ2-3, with 8 nucleotides matching TRBD2. Germline V gene sequence: CDR1 LGHNA, CDR2 YNFKEQ. The CDR3 sequence is 16 residues long. V lost 0 bases to trimming and J lost 5 bases; unmatched junction nucleotides: 7. CDR3 DNA: TGTGCCAGCAGCCAAGATAACGGGAGGGCCAGAGATACGCAGTATTTT. Its translation: CASSQDNGRARDTQYF.

This clone showed up just a few times. V and J are TRBV15 and TRBJ1-1; TRBD1 might be the D (5 bases). The CDR3 contains 15 residues. In germline, CDR1 is LNHNV, CDR2 YYDKDF (reference sequence). V lost 4 bases to trimming and J lost 3 bases, with 15 bases between them. The CDR3 bases are TGTGCCACCAGCACCGAGAGGGACTCGGACACTGAAGCTTTCTTT. This gives the protein CATSTERDSDTEAFF. Together with reference TRBV15 and TRBJ1-1, the CDR3 gives the full variable domain: DAMVIQNPRYQVTQFGKPVTLSCSQTLNHNVMYWYQQKSSQAPKLLFHYYDKDFNNEADTPDNFQSRRPNTSFCFLDIRSPGLGDTAMYLCATSTERDSDTEAFFGQGTRLTVV.

V is TRBV6-5 and J is TRBJ2-5; D might be TRBD1 (6 bases). This CDR3 is 15 amino acids long. Per germline, CDR1 MNHEY and CDR2 SVGAGI. Trimming shortened V by 6 bases and J by 2 bases, and 16 bases separated the two germline ends. The CDR3 sequence is CASRRLTGPQETQYF. CDR3 DNA: TGTGCCAGCAGACGCCTCACAGGGCCTCAAGAGACCCAGTACTTC.

The chain recombines TRBV5-1 with TRBJ2-7; D call uncertain. The CDR3 runs 12 residues. V lost 0 bases and J lost 5, with 6 bases in between. Germline lookup yields CDR1 SGHRS and CDR2 YFSETQ. The CDR3 DNA reads as TGCGCCAGCAGCTTGGTGGGCAACGAGCAGTACTTC. Protein sequence: CASSLVGNEQYF.

The chain has TRBV4-1 and TRBJ2-2; no clear D. The V end was cut by 5 bases, the J end by 7 bases, with 14 bases between. There are 14 residues in the CDR3. Per the germline V gene, CDR1 is MGHRA and CDR2 is YSYEKL. Written as DNA, the CDR3 is TGCGCCAGCAGCTCAAGACATAGTATCGGGGAGCTGTTTTTT. Residues: CASSSRHSIGELFF.

This clone was detected only once. A read error may produce the germline difference seen at one junction end. The J gene is TRBJ2-5, the V gene TRBV7-7; 9 nucleotides align to TRBD2. The CDR3 totals 18 residues. Germline CDR1 and CDR2: SSHAT and FNYEAQ (reference sequence). Here the CDR3 DNA reads TGTGCTAGCAGCTTAGGTCCCGGGCTAGCGGGGCTTCAAGAGACCCAGTACTTC. This translates into CASSLGPGLAGLQETQYF. The full variable domain, completed using reference TRBV7-7 and TRBJ2-5, is GAGVSQSPRYKVTKRGQDVTLRCDPISSHATLYWYQQALGQGPEFLTYFNYEAQPDKSGLPSDRFSAERPEGSISTLTIQRTEQRDSAMYRCASSLGPGLAGLQETQYFGPGTRLLVL.

V gene TRBV2 combines with J gene TRBJ1-4, with D uncertain. Germline CDR1 SNHLY, CDR2 FYNNEI. Trimming took 8 bases from V and 2 from J, leaving 12 bases between them. The CDR3 runs 14 residues. CDR3 nucleotide sequence: TGTGCCAGCCATTACCGTGAGACTAATGAAAAACTGTTTTTT. Protein product: CASHYRETNEKLFF.

The chain is built from TRBV2 and TRBJ2-3, with a tentative D call TRBD1 (5 bases). CDR1 SNHLY and CDR2 FYNNEI come from the germline V gene. V lost 6 bases, J lost 2 bases, and 15 bases lay in between. This CDR3 region has 15 residues. The CDR3 sequence: CASRRSQADTDTQYF. CDR3 bases: TGTGCCAGCAGACGGTCACAGGCAGACACAGATACGCAGTATTTT. The variable domain in full, with the rest retrieved from reference TRBV2 and TRBJ2-3, is EPEVTQTPSHQVTQMGQEVILRCVPISNHLYFYWYRQILGQKVEFLVSFYNNEISEKSEIFDDQFSVERPDGSNFTLKIRSTKLEDSAMYFCASRRSQADTDTQYFGPGTRLTVL.

V gene TRBV9 combines with J gene TRBJ1-4; a weak D match, TRBD1 (6 bases). The CDR3 has 16 residues. From germline, CDR1 is SGDLS and CDR2 YYNGEE. The V end lost 4 bases, the J end lost 5 bases, and 18 bases lay between the germline ends. The CDR3 bases are TGTGCCAGCAGCCCAGAGGGGACAAGGTGGAATGAAAAACTGTTTTTT. Residues: CASSPEGTRWNEKLFF.

CDR3 in amino acids: CATVGPGGVVQPQHF. DNA of the CDR3: TGTGCCACGGTCGGACCCGGGGGAGTCGTCCAGCCCCAGCATTTT. This rearrangement joins TRBV28 to TRBJ1-5; D is perhaps TRBD1 (5 bases). Trimming removed 10 bases at V and 7 bases at J, with 23 bases between. This CDR3 spans 15 amino acids. CDR1 and CDR2 (germline): MDHEN, SYDVKM.

The rearrangement joins TRBV7-9 to TRBJ2-7; tentative D call: TRBD2 (6 bases). The germline gives CDR1 SEHNR, CDR2 FQNEAQ (reference sequence). The V and J ends lost 0 bases and 3 bases respectively, with 24 bases between them. CDR3 length: 19 residues. CDR3 DNA sequence: TGTGCCAGCAGCTTAGCGGTGACATCCTCTCAGACTAGTAGCTACGAGCAGTACTTC. Protein: CASSLAVTSSQTSSYEQYF.

This clone was picked up one time. The gene calls are TRBV28 and TRBJ1-2; the D gene is possibly TRBD1 (5 bases). The germline CDR1 and CDR2 sequences are MDHEN and SYDVKM. This CDR3 region has 14 residues. The ends were cut back, 5 bases at V and 4 bases at J, with 14 bases in the middle. The CDR3 sequence: CASSTQGRFYGYTF. CDR3 sequence (DNA): TGTGCCAGCAGTACCCAGGGCAGGTTCTATGGCTACACCTTC.

This clone was detected many times. The rearrangement joins TRBV9 to TRBJ2-5; 9 nucleotides agree with TRBD2. This CDR3 has 15 amino acids. The V and J ends lost 1 base and 1 base, in that order; junction bases with no gene match: 2. Per germline, CDR1 SGDLS and CDR2 YYNGEE. In DNA, the CDR3 is TGTGCCAGCAGCGTAAGCGGGGGGACCCAAGAGACCCAGTACTTC. Translation gives CASSVSGGTQETQYF.

V and J are TRBV3-1 (or the pseudogene TRBV3-2) and TRBJ2-2; weak D call: TRBD1 (6 bases). The CDR3 length is 15 residues. Trimming left V 0 bases short and J 8 bases short, with 13 bases between. Germline V gene lookup returns CDR1 LGHDT and CDR2 YNNKEL (reference sequence). CDR3 region: CASSQDWGLRGELFF. CDR3 coding DNA: TGTGCCAGCAGCCAAGATTGGGGGCTAAGAGGGGAGCTGTTTTTT.

CDR3 loop: CASTSRTGGPNNEQFF. The DNA of the CDR3 is TGTGCCAGCACCTCGAGGACAGGCGGGCCAAACAATGAGCAGTTCTTC. The chain combines TRBV28 with TRBJ2-1; 7 bases match TRBD1. Germline trimming cut 7 bases from V and 5 bases from J; bases unmatched to any gene: 14. This CDR3 has 16 residues. The germline V gene encodes CDR1 MDHEN and CDR2 SYDVKM.

CDR3 coding DNA: TGTGCCAGCAGCCGGACTAGCGGTAACTACTACAATGAGCAGTTCTTC. Translating it yields CASSRTSGNYYNEQFF. The chain employs TRBV6-6 and TRBJ2-1, with 10 nucleotides matching TRBD2. The junction had 8 bases not matched to a gene; V was cut back by 6 bases and J by 3 bases. The CDR3 sequence is 16 residues long. The germline gives CDR1 MNHNY, CDR2 SVGAGI (reference sequence).

The CDR3 nucleotides read TGTGCCAGCAGCACGACAGGGGAAGCCAACGTCCTGACTTTC. Translation gives CASSTTGEANVLTF. The chain recombines TRBV5-6 with TRBJ2-6; TRBD1 aligns across 8 bases. J gave up 7 bases and V 4 bases, and 4 bases lay outside the gene matches. Germline CDR1 SGHDT, CDR2 YYEEEE. The CDR3 runs 14 residues.

The chain couples TRBV7-9 to TRBJ1-2; 7 bases fit TRBD1. The V gene's germline CDR1 is SEHNR and CDR2 FQNEAQ (reference sequence). The length of the CDR3 is 18 residues. J was trimmed by 3 bases and V by 1 base; bases with no gene match: 14. CDR3 sequence: CASSLERQGDGVHYGYTF. For the CDR3, the DNA is TGTGCCAGCAGCTTAGAACGGCAGGGGGACGGGGTCCACTATGGCTACACCTTC.

The chain carries TRBV12-3 or TRBV12-4 and TRBJ2-7, with a tentative D call TRBD2 (6 bases). The CDR3 totals 13 residues. V was trimmed by 2 bases and J by 7 bases, leaving 12 bases between them. The CDR3 is CASSLFGGEEQYF. The DNA for the CDR3 is TGTGCCAGCAGTTTATTCGGAGGGGAGGAGCAGTACTTC.

This clone was seen ten or more times. The chain recombines TRBV24-1 with TRBJ1-2; D is possibly TRBD1 (5 bases). Germline CDR1 reads KGHDR; CDR2 reads SFDVKD. V lost 4 bases and J lost 4, with 18 bases in between. This CDR3 is built from 16 residues. The CDR3 coding sequence is TGTGCCACCAGTGACCGAACCCCCGGGCAGGGCTATGGCTACACCTTC. This encodes CATSDRTPGQGYGYTF.

This sequence joins TRBV10-2 and TRBJ2-7; 10 bases align to TRBD2. Trimming took 6 bases from V and 3 from J; bases not matched to a gene: 5. Looked up from germline, CDR1 is WSHSY and CDR2 is SAAADI. The CDR3 length is 14 residues. The CDR3 coding sequence is TGCGCCAGCAGGCTAGCGGGAGTAAACTACGAGCAGTACTTC. This encodes CASRLAGVNYEQYF.

In its sample, this clone was seen once. The chain recombines TRBV14 with TRBJ1-2, with D maybe TRBD1 (6 bases). This CDR3 is built from 13 residues. Germline CDR1 reads SGHDN; CDR2 reads FVKESK. The V end lost 5 bases, the J end lost 2 bases, and 9 bases lay between the germline ends. The CDR3 loop is CASSTGQNYGYTF. The CDR3 DNA follows: TGTGCCAGCAGCACCGGACAGAACTATGGCTACACCTTC.

The DNA for the CDR3 is TGTGCCAGCAGTTACTCGAGGGTGGACGAGCAGTACTTC. Translation: CASSYSRVDEQYF. This chain connects TRBV6-6 to TRBJ2-7; D perhaps matches TRBD2 (5 bases). With 0 bases removed from V and 5 bases from J, the gap between germline ends came to 8 bases. The CDR3 contains 13 residues. Per germline, CDR1 MNHNY and CDR2 SVGAGI (reference sequence).

The chain combines TRBV5-1 with TRBJ2-1, with 11 bases aligning to TRBD1. Trimming took 4 bases from V and 8 from J; bases not matched to a gene: 8. Per the germline V gene, CDR1 is SGHRS and CDR2 is YFSETQ. The CDR3 totals 15 residues. Here the CDR3 reads CASSRGTGGGYEQFF. DNA for the CDR3: TGCGCCAGCAGCCGGGGGACAGGGGGTGGTTATGAGCAGTTCTTC.

The gene calls are TRBV7-2 and TRBJ2-5; possible D gene TRBD1, 5 bases. Trimming left V 1 base short and J 4 bases short, with 13 bases between. The CDR3 contains 15 residues. Germline CDR1 and CDR2: SGHTA and FQGNSA. The CDR3 coding sequence is TGTGCCAGCAGCTTAGGGGCAGGGTGGACAGAGACCCAGTACTTC. This gives the protein CASSLGAGWTETQYF.

The V gene is TRBV6-6, the J gene TRBJ2-1; D is uncertain. The germline CDR1 and CDR2 sequences are MNHNY and SVGAGI (reference sequence). V was pared by 2 bases and J by 9 bases, with 8 bases between. The CDR3 is 12 amino acids. The CDR3 nucleotides are TGTGCCAGCAGTTACCCCCCCGGTGAGCAGTTCTTC. Protein product: CASSYPPGEQFF.

The chain is built from TRBV9 and TRBJ1-2, with D maybe TRBD1 (6 bases). In germline, CDR1 is SGDLS, CDR2 YYNGEE. V gave up 2 bases and J gave up 4 bases, with 15 bases separating them. The CDR3 sequence is 15 residues long. In DNA form, the CDR3 reads TGTGCCAGCAGCGTCGAACAGGGTCTAAGCTATGGCTACACCTTC. Translation gives CASSVEQGLSYGYTF.